Following are 10 T cell receptor beta chains from one sample sequenced in a study of blood T cell repertoires in COVID-19. The assay was immunoSEQ multiplex PCR, and TCRdb's table has in-frame clones only and misses some. The table has approximately 76,000 clones, about 89% seen once. The specimen sequenced was peripheral blood. These TCRs come from a woman in her fifties or sixties with acute or convalescent COVID-19.

The gene calls are TRBV7-2 and TRBJ2-1, with a possible D match to TRBD1 (5 bases). CDR1 and CDR2 from the germline V gene are SGHTA and FQGNSA. The germline V and J ends were trimmed by 3 bases and 10 bases, with 10 bases remaining between them. This CDR3 has 12 residues. CDR3 in DNA: TGTGCCAGCAGCTTTCAGGGTTTGGAGCAGTTCTTC. As protein: CASSFQGLEQFF.

This chain uses TRBV6-2 or TRBV6-3 with TRBJ1-5; D is ambiguous. CDR3 size: 12 residues. The V gene's germline CDR1 is MNHEY and CDR2 SVGEGT. Trimming stripped 3 bases from V and 9 bases from J, with 9 bases between. CDR3 sequence (DNA): TGTGCCAGCAGTTATGCAGATGCGCCCCAGCATTTT. Its translation is CASSYADAPQHF.

CDR3 in DNA: TGTGCCAGCTCACCAGGGCAGGGGGCATACACTGAAGCTTTCTTT. It codes for CASSPGQGAYTEAFF. The chain joins TRBV18 to TRBJ1-1, with 8 bases lining up with TRBD1. J lost 3 bases, V lost 2 bases, and 5 bases had no gene match. CDR1 KGHSH and CDR2 LQKENI come from the germline V gene. This CDR3 contains 15 residues.

The chain couples TRBV20-1 to TRBJ2-5; TRBD1 agrees at 9 bases. Looked up from germline, CDR1 is DFQATT and CDR2 is SNEGSKA (reference sequence). This CDR3 has 13 residues. The J segment lost 4 bases and the V segment lost 3 bases, leaving 3 bases of the junction unmatched. In nucleotides, the CDR3 is TGCAGTGCTAGTTGGGGACAGGGAGAGACCCAGTACTTC. As protein: CSASWGQGETQYF.

V usage is TRBV7-2 and J usage is TRBJ2-7, with 11 bases that match TRBD1. The germline V gene encodes CDR1 SGHTA and CDR2 FQGNSA. This CDR3 comprises 15 residues. V was clipped by 6 bases and J by 4 bases; unmatched bases: 8. The CDR3 reads CASSKDGQGAYEQYF. CDR3 nucleotide sequence: TGTGCCAGCAGTAAAGATGGACAGGGGGCTTACGAGCAGTACTTC.

V gene TRBV6-5 combines with J gene TRBJ2-1; D call uncertain. Trimming left V 0 bases short and J 4 bases short, with 4 bases between. This CDR3 contains 13 residues. Germline-derived CDR1 and CDR2 are MNHEY and SVGAGI. The DNA for the CDR3 is TGTGCCAGCAGTTACTCTGCGTACAATGAGCAGTTCTTC. Amino acid sequence: CASSYSAYNEQFF.

The chain is built from TRBV3-1 (or the pseudogene TRBV3-2) and TRBJ1-1; 7 bases fit TRBD1. Trimming at V came to 6 bases and at J to 5 bases, leaving 12 bases not matched to a gene. CDR1 LGHDT and CDR2 YNNKEL come from the germline V gene (reference sequence). This CDR3 spans 15 amino acids. CDR3 sequence reads: CASSRGRTGRTEAFF. The CDR3 coding sequence is TGTGCCAGCAGTCGAGGACGGACAGGACGGACTGAAGCTTTCTTT.

The genes are TRBV11-2 and TRBJ1-2, with a tentative D call TRBD1 (6 bases). Germline V CDR1 and CDR2: SGHAT, FQNNGV. CDR3 length: 15 residues. Trimming took 1 base from V and 3 from J, leaving 12 bases between them. CDR3 sequence: CASSLATGPYYGYTF. The CDR3, as DNA: TGTGCCAGCAGCTTAGCGACAGGACCTTACTATGGCTACACCTTC.

The gene calls are TRBV9 and TRBJ2-2; D call uncertain. Germline V gene data show CDR1 as SGDLS and CDR2 as YYNGEE. The length of the CDR3 is 12 residues. Trimming cost V 2 bases and J 5 bases, with 4 bases left between them. CDR3 nucleotide sequence: TGTGCCAGCAGCGTTAATACCGGGGAGCTGTTTTTT. It specifies CASSVNTGELFF. Supplemented by reference TRBV9 and TRBJ2-2, the full variable domain reads DSGVTQTPKHLITATGQRVTLRCSPRSGDLSVYWYQQSLDQGLQFLIQYYNGEERAKGNILERFSAQQFPDLHSELNLSSLELGDSALYFCASSVNTGELFFGEGSRLTVL.

This clone was counted between two and nine times. The V call is TRBV7-2, the J call TRBJ1-3; D remains ambiguous. V shed 1 base and J shed 0 bases, with 13 bases lying between them. The CDR3 is 17 amino acids. Germline values: CDR1 SGHTA, CDR2 FQGNSA. CDR3 DNA: TGTGCCAGCAGCTTAGTGGCTGGGCTAAACTCTGGAAACACCATATATTTT. It translates to CASSLVAGLNSGNTIYF.